This TCR beta chain is drawn from a study of response to subunit inactivated influenza vaccine. Study observations and caveats: The authors offered the suggestion that each seasonal influenza vaccination recruits few new T cells.

TCRdb re-called the RT-PCR reads through MiXCR, storing one row per CDR3 protein. Here the sample spans 650,000 or so distinct CDR3 sequences, around 15% being singletons. Germline CDR1 is SGHTA and CDR2 is FQGNSA. The CDR3 contains 16 residues. V was trimmed by 1 base and J by 2 bases, leaving 14 bases between them. This clonotype came up many times. Its antigen remains unknown. The sample here was PBMCs from blood, taken approximately 15 days before vaccination. The sequence was collected from a man aged 50 to 60 who received an inactivated influenza vaccine. This rearrangement joins TRBV7-2 to TRBJ2-5; weak D call: TRBD2 (6 bases). The CDR3 DNA follows: TGTGCCAGCAGCTTAGGCGGGGCAGGGTGGCAAGAGACCCAGTACTTC. It encodes CASSLGGAGWQETQYF.